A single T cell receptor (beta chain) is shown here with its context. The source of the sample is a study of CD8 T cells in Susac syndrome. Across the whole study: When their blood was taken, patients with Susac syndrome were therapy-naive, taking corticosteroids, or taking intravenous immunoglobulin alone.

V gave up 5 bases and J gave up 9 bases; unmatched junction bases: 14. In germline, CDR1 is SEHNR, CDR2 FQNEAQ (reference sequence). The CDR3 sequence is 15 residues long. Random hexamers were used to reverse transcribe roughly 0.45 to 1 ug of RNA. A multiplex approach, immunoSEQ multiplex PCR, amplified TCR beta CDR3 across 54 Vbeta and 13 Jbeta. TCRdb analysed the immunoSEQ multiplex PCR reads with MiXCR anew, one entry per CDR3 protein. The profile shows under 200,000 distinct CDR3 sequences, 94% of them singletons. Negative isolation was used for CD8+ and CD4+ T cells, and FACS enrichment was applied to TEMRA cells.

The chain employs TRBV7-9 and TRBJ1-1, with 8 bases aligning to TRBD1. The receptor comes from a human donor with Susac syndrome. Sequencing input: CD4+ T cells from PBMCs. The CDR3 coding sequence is TGTGCCAGCAGCGGTGGACAGGGCGGCGTACCTAAAGCTTTCTTT. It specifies CASSGGQGGVPKAFF.